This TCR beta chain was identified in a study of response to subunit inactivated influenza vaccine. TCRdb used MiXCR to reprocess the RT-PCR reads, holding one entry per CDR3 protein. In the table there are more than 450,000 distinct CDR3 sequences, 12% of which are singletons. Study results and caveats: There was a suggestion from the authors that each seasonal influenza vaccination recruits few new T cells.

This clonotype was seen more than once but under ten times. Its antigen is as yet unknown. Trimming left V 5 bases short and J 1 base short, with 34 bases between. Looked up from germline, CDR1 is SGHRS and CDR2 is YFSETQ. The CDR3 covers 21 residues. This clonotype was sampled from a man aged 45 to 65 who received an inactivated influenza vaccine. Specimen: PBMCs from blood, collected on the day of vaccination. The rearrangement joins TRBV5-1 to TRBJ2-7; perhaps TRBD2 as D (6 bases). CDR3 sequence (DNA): TGCGCCAGCAGTGGCCGGCCCTCGGTCAGCAGCTCGGGACTTTTTTCCTACGAGCAGTACTTC. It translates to CASSGRPSVSSSGLFSYEQYF.